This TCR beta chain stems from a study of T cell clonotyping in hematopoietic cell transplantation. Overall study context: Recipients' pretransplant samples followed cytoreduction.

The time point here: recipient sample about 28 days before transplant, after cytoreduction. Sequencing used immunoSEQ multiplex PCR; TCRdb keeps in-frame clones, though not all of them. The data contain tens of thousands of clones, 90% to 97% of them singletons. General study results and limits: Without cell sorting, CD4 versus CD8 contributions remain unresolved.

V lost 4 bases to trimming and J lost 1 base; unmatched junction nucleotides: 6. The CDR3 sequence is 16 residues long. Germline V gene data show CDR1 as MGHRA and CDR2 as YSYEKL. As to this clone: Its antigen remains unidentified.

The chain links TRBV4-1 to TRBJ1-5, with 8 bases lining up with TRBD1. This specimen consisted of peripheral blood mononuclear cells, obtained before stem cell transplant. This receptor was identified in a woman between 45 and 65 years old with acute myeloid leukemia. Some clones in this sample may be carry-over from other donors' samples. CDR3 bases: TGCGCCAGCAGCCGCGGACAGGGAGGGAGCAATCAGCCCCAGCATTTT. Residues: CASSRGQGGSNQPQHF.